The source of this TCR beta chain is a study of cytomegalovirus exposure and HLA in healthy donors. Study-wide context: There were 117 million unique TCR beta sequences, drawn from some 180 million T cells, in an earlier analysis.

This clone has just one count. Amplification used 60 Vbeta primers and 13 Jbeta primers. Clones were read by immunoSEQ multiplex PCR, and TCRdb kept only the in-frame ones, dropping some. The sample records 130,000 or so clones, approximately 77% being singletons. The origin of this receptor is a woman in her forties in good health and CMV-seronegative. Sample: PBMCs.

In DNA form, the CDR3 reads TGCAGTGCCCCACGGGGGGCTGAAGCTTTCTTT. This gives the protein CSAPRGAEAFF. V and J are TRBV20-1 and TRBJ1-1, with D perhaps matching TRBD1 (5 bases). CDR3 length: 11 residues. Trimming removed 6 bases at V and 6 bases at J, with 11 bases between. The germline CDR1 and CDR2 sequences are DFQATT and SNEGSKA (reference sequence).